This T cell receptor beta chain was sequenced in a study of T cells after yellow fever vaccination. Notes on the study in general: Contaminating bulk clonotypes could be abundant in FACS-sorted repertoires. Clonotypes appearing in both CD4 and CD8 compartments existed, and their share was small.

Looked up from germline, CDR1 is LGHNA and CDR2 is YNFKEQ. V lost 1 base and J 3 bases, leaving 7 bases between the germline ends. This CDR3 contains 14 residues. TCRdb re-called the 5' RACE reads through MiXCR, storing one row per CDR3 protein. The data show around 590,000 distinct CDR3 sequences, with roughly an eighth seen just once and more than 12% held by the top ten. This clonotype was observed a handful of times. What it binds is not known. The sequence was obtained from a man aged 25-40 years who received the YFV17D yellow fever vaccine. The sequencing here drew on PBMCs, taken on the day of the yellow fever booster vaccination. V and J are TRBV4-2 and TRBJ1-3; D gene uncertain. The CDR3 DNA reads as TGTGCCAGCAGCCAAGTTGGAGGTGGAAACACCATATATTTT. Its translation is CASSQVGGGNTIYF.